A single sample is the source of the 26 T cell receptor beta chains below, sequenced in a study of shared clonotypes between healthy human individuals. Generated by immunoSEQ multiplex PCR, the TCRdb table keeps only in-frame clones and is missing some. Here the sample spans under 850,000 clones, about two thirds being singletons. Input material: memory CD4+ T cells sorted from blood. Subset defined: CD45RA-negative fraction. The receptor source for this set is a woman between 25 and 40 years old in good health.

The rearrangement uses TRBV28 and TRBJ2-7; D is uncertain. Germline assignment: CDR1 MDHEN and CDR2 SYDVKM. Trimming stripped 2 bases from V and 4 bases from J, with 12 bases between. The CDR3 consists of 14 residues. CDR3 protein: CASSLRVRDYEQYF. The CDR3 nucleotides are TGTGCCAGCAGTTTAAGAGTGAGAGATTACGAGCAGTACTTC.

The chain joins TRBV7-6 to TRBJ2-3; 9 positions match TRBD2. This CDR3 region has 17 residues. Germline values: CDR1 SGHVS, CDR2 FNYEAQ. After removal of 2 bases from V and 0 bases from J, the junction contained 6 bases not matched to a gene. CDR3 sequence: CASSLSASGTSTDTQYF. In DNA, the CDR3 is TGTGCCAGCAGCTTATCCGCTAGCGGGACTAGCACAGATACGCAGTATTTT.

The chain recombines TRBV28 with TRBJ2-2; possible D gene TRBD1, 6 bases. Germline values: CDR1 MDHEN, CDR2 SYDVKM. Between the trimmed V and J ends, which lost 4 bases and 4 bases, there was a span of 10 bases. This CDR3 spans 14 amino acids. CDR3 sequence reads: CASSSTTGTGELFF. CDR3 DNA: TGTGCCAGCAGTTCGACGACAGGCACCGGGGAGCTGTTTTTT.

The chain is built from TRBV28 and TRBJ2-7; D possibly corresponds to TRBD2 (6 bases). Germline CDR1 and CDR2: MDHEN and SYDVKM. Trimming removed 8 bases from V and 0 bases from J, with 17 bases in between. The CDR3 totals 15 residues. CDR3 sequence reads: CASLGSGSLSYEQYF. The CDR3 coding sequence is TGTGCCAGCTTGGGGAGCGGGTCCCTCTCCTACGAGCAGTACTTC. Variable domain in full (rest from reference TRBV28 and TRBJ2-7): DVKVTQSSRYLVKRTGEKVFLECVQDMDHENMFWYRQDPGLGLRLIYFSYDVKMKEKGDIPEGYSVSREKKERFSLILESASTNQTSMYLCASLGSGSLSYEQYFGPGTRLTVT.

The chain carries TRBV6-1 and TRBJ2-5, with 10 nucleotides matching TRBD2. This CDR3 region has 14 residues. The junction had 3 bases not matched to a gene; V was cut back by 4 bases and J by 4 bases. Per germline, CDR1 MNHNS and CDR2 SASEGT. The CDR3 DNA reads as TGTGCCAGCAGTGTGGCTAGCGGGGGAGAGACCCAGTACTTC. Protein product: CASSVASGGETQYF.

The V gene is TRBV28, the J gene TRBJ1-2, with D possibly being TRBD1 (5 bases). CDR1 is MDHEN and CDR2 is SYDVKM in the germline V gene. V lost 3 bases and J lost 0, with 23 bases in between. The CDR3 extends over 19 amino acids. The CDR3 loop is CASSLSKRGRAVPNYGYTF. Written as DNA, the CDR3 is TGTGCCAGCAGTTTGTCAAAGCGGGGCAGGGCGGTCCCTAACTATGGCTACACCTTC.

The J gene is TRBJ1-4, the V gene TRBV7-8; the D gene is possibly TRBD1 (6 bases). The length of the CDR3 is 15 residues. The V end lost 5 bases, the J end lost 7 bases, and 17 bases lay between the germline ends. The germline V gene has CDR1 SGHVS and CDR2 FQNEAQ. CDR3 sequence: CASSLNSRGGEKLFF. The CDR3 DNA reads as TGTGCCAGCAGCCTTAACTCCAGGGGTGGTGAAAAACTGTTTTTT.

The sample holds one count of this clone. V and J are TRBV10-1 and TRBJ1-5; D call uncertain. The CDR3 length is 13 residues. V shed 4 bases and J shed 9 bases, with 13 bases lying between them. CDR1 and CDR2 from the germline V gene are WNHNN and SYGVQD (reference sequence). This chain's CDR3 is CASSANPVGPQHF. The CDR3 nucleotides are TGCGCCAGCAGTGCGAACCCCGTTGGGCCCCAGCATTTT.

This chain joins TRBV18 and TRBJ1-5; maybe TRBD1 (6 bases). V dropped 5 bases and J dropped 2 bases, with 7 bases sitting between them. In germline, CDR1 is KGHSH, CDR2 LQKENI. The CDR3 covers 13 residues. In DNA, the CDR3 is TGTGCCAGCTCAGGGACACGCAATCAGCCCCAGCATTTT. Its protein product is CASSGTRNQPQHF.

This clone was found a few times. The chain uses TRBV7-8 and TRBJ1-5, with TRBD1 as a possible D gene (6 bases). The CDR3 has 16 residues. Germline assignment: CDR1 SGHVS and CDR2 FQNEAQ. V was pared by 7 bases and J by 2 bases, with 18 bases between. As DNA, the CDR3 is TGTGCCAGCACCACCACTGGGGGGCGAGGCAATCAGCCCCAGCATTTT. As protein: CASTTTGGRGNQPQHF.

This clone was seen only once. J is TRBJ2-7 and V is TRBV19, with 7 bases lining up with TRBD2. This CDR3 has 14 amino acids. Germline CDR1 LNHDA, CDR2 SQIVND (reference sequence). J was trimmed by 2 bases and V by 4 bases; bases with no gene match: 5. The CDR3 DNA is TGTGCCAGTAGTAGTGCAGCGGGAACCTACGAGCAGTACTTC. This translates into CASSSAAGTYEQYF.

This clone was observed at least ten times. The chain recombines TRBV16 with TRBJ1-1; D is ambiguous. The CDR3 has 14 residues. With 5 bases removed from V and 4 bases from J, the gap between germline ends came to 14 bases. The germline V gene has CDR1 KGHSY and CDR2 FQNENV. CDR3 residues: CASSSSVVGTEAFF. The CDR3 DNA reads as TGTGCCAGCAGCTCCTCGGTGGTGGGCACTGAAGCTTTCTTT.

The V gene is TRBV11-1, the J gene TRBJ2-5, with unresolved D. V lost 4 bases, J lost 2 bases, and 11 bases lay in between. Germline CDR1 reads SGHAT; CDR2 reads FQDESV (reference sequence). The CDR3 has 14 amino acids. CDR3 sequence: CASSSLDGQETQYF. The CDR3 DNA reads TGTGCCAGCAGCTCGCTGGACGGGCAAGAGACCCAGTACTTC.

The chain recombines TRBV21-1 with TRBJ2-7; the listed D gene, TRBD2, was not tested against the DNA. TRBV21-1 is an annotated pseudogene. The CDR3 covers 12 residues. This CDR3 is CASSLNGYEQYF. The CDR3 DNA reads as TGTGCCAGCAGCTTAAACGGGTACGAGCAGTACTTC.

The gene calls are TRBV28 and TRBJ2-2; 9 bases map to TRBD1. V lost 7 bases, J lost 4 bases, and 1 base stayed unmatched. CDR1 MDHEN and CDR2 SYDVKM come from the germline V gene. The CDR3 runs to 13 residues. CDR3 loop: CASTTGGTGELFF. The CDR3 region has the DNA TGTGCCAGCACGACAGGGGGCACCGGGGAGCTGTTTTTT.

The gene calls are TRBV9 and TRBJ2-2; 11 bases are a match to TRBD2. V gave up 4 bases and J gave up 0 bases; unmatched junction bases: 5. The CDR3 loop spans 17 amino acids. CDR1 is SGDLS, CDR2 YYNGEE, per germline. The CDR3 spells CASSLGLAEANTGELFF. As DNA, the CDR3 is TGTGCCAGCAGCTTGGGACTAGCGGAGGCGAACACCGGGGAGCTGTTTTTT.

This clone came up once. The chain employs TRBV30 and TRBJ1-3; maybe TRBD1 (6 bases). This CDR3 spans 14 amino acids. Germline V gene data show CDR1 as GTSNPN and CDR2 as SVGIG (reference sequence). Trimming removed 0 bases at V and 7 bases at J, with 13 bases between. The CDR3 DNA is TGTGCCTGGAGTGTGCGGGGGCTGGGGAACACCATATATTTT. Encoded protein: CAWSVRGLGNTIYF.

This clone occurred once. This rearrangement joins TRBV25-1 to TRBJ2-5; 8 bases fit TRBD2. The CDR3 is 13 residues long. Unmatched junction bases numbered 5, after V lost 8 bases and J lost 3 bases. The V gene's germline CDR1 is MGHDK and CDR2 SYGVNS. The CDR3 protein is CASRLANKETQYF. The CDR3 DNA sequence: TGTGCCAGCCGACTAGCGAATAAAGAGACCCAGTACTTC. The entire variable domain, with the rest obtained from reference TRBV25-1 and TRBJ2-5, is as follows: EADIYQTPRYLVIGTGKKITLECSQTMGHDKMYWYQQDPGMELHLIHYSYGVNSTEKGDLSSESTVSRIRTEHFPLTLESARPSHTSQYLCASRLANKETQYFGPGTRLLVL.

V is TRBV20-1 and J is TRBJ2-5; D gene unclear. The CDR3 totals 11 residues. Trimming left V 1 base short and J 14 bases short, with 14 bases between. Germline V gene data show CDR1 as DFQATT and CDR2 as SNEGSKA (reference sequence). For the CDR3, the DNA is TGCAGTGCTAGAGTAATCCGGGCCGTCTACTTC. The encoded protein is CSARVIRAVYF.

The table lists this clone with a count of one. The chain recombines TRBV6-4 with TRBJ1-2; TRBD1 might be the D (6 bases). The CDR3 is 14 amino acids. Germline CDR1 reads MRHNA; CDR2 reads SNTAGT. Trimming pared 6 bases from V and 7 bases from J, leaving 18 bases between. CDR3: CASSRQAGLSGYTF. The CDR3 DNA reads TGTGCCAGCAGCCGACAGGCAGGTCTTTCTGGCTACACCTTC.

The V gene is TRBV2, the J gene TRBJ2-5; 7 positions agree with TRBD1. The trim removed 8 bases at V and 2 bases at J, leaving 5 bases unmatched. The CDR3 loop spans 13 amino acids. Germline values: CDR1 SNHLY, CDR2 FYNNEI. DNA of the CDR3: TGTGCCAGCGCTCTGGGACAGCAAGAGACCCAGTACTTC. This codes for CASALGQQETQYF.

This clone was observed many times. The V gene is TRBV19, the J gene TRBJ2-7; possible D gene TRBD2, 5 bases. The CDR3 has 13 residues. The germline V and J ends were trimmed by 5 bases and 6 bases, with 14 bases remaining between them. Per the germline V gene, CDR1 is LNHDA and CDR2 is SQIVND (reference sequence). CDR3: CASSAQAASEQYF. The CDR3 coding sequence is TGTGCCAGTAGTGCCCAAGCGGCTTCCGAGCAGTACTTC.

The chain uses TRBV4-2 and TRBJ2-4, with D perhaps TRBD2 (6 bases). Trimming removed 5 bases at V and 0 bases at J, with 11 bases between. From germline, CDR1 is LGHNA and CDR2 YNFKEQ. The CDR3 is 15 amino acids. The DNA of the CDR3 is TGTGCCAGCAGCTTGTGGGGGGAAGCCAAAAACATTCAGTACTTC. It translates to CASSLWGEAKNIQYF.

With respect to this clone: This same CDR3 is encoded by further DNA sequences in the sample. The chain combines TRBV6-6 with TRBJ1-1; a weak D match, TRBD1 (6 bases). The V gene's germline CDR1 is MNHNY and CDR2 SVGAGI (reference sequence). Trimming stripped 2 bases from V and 1 base from J, with 8 bases between. CDR3 length equals 14 residues. The CDR3 DNA reads as TGTGCCAGCAGTTACGGGACATCGAACACTGAAGCTTTCTTT. This translates into CASSYGTSNTEAFF.

This clone has only a few counts. At the DNA level, this CDR3 is encoded by other sequences in the same sample as well. The V and J genes are TRBV2 and TRBJ2-5; D remains unclear. V lost 3 bases and J 4 bases, leaving 6 bases between the germline ends. CDR3 length: 12 residues. Germline lookup yields CDR1 SNHLY and CDR2 FYNNEI. CDR3 sequence (DNA): TGTGCCAGCAGTGAGCGAAGAGAGACCCAGTACTTC. As protein: CASSERRETQYF.

The rearrangement uses TRBV5-1 and TRBJ2-1, with TRBD2 identical over 8 bases. Germline-derived CDR1 and CDR2 are SGHRS and YFSETQ. V dropped 6 bases and J dropped 8; count of bases not matched to a gene: 13. This CDR3 has 15 amino acids. In DNA form, the CDR3 reads TGCGCCAGCACCCCTCGGGGACTAGGTCCCGATGAGCAGTTCTTC. Translation gives CASTPRGLGPDEQFF.